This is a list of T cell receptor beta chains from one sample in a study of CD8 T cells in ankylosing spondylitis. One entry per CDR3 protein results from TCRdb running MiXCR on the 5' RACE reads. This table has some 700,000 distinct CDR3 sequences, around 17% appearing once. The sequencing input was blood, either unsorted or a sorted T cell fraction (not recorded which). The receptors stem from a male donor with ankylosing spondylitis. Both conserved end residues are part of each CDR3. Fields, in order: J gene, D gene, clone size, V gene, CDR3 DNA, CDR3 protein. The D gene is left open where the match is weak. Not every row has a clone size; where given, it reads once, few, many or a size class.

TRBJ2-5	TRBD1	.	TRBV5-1	TGCGCCAGCAGCTTGGCGACAGGGGCCGGGGAGACCCAGTACTTC	CASSLATGAGETQYF
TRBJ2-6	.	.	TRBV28	TGTGCCAGCAGTCCCCGGGCCAACGGTGTATCTGGGGCCAACGTCCTGACTTTC	CASSPRANGVSGANVLTF
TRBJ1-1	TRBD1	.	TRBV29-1	TGCAGCGTTGGTGGACAGGGGTTTACTGAAGCTTTCTTT	CSVGGQGFTEAFF
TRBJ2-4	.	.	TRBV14	TGTGCCAGCAGCCAAGCAGGGGCGGCCAAAAACATTCAGTACTTC	CASSQAGAAKNIQYF
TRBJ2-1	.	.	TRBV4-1	TGCGCCAGCAGCCAACTAGGGTTATCCTACAATGAGCAGTTCTTC	CASSQLGLSYNEQFF
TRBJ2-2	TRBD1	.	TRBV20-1	TGCAGTGCTAGAGACTACAGGGGCACCGGGGAGCTGTTTTTT	CSARDYRGTGELFF
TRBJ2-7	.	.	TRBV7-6	TGTGCCAGCAGCCCCGGGCCGAGGGAGCAGTACTTC	CASSPGPREQYF
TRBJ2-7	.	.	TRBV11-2	TGTGCCAGCAGGCCTTTCAACACTGACTCTGAGCAGTACTTC	CASRPFNTDSEQYF
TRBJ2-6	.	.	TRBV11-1	TGTGCCAGCAGCCCCCCCCAAGGGACATTCTCTGGGGCCAACGTCCTGACTTTC	CASSPPQGTFSGANVLTF
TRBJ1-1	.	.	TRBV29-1	TGCAGCGGCGGGACAATGAACACTGAAGCTTTCTTT	CSGGTMNTEAFF
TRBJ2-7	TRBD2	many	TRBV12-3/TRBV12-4	TGTGCCAGCAGACTAGCGGGAGGAGGTTCATGGGAGCAGTACTTC	CASRLAGGGSWEQYF
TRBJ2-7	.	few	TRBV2	TGTGCCAGCAGTCTAGATCGGGAGCAGTACTTC	CASSLDREQYF
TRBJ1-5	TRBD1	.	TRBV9	TGTGCCAGCAGCGAGGGGGCCCCTAATCAGCCCCAGCATTTT	CASSEGAPNQPQHF
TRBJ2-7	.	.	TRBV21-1	TGTGCCAGCAGCCCCGGGGAGGGGTCAGCGGACGAGCAGTACTTC	CASSPGEGSADEQYF
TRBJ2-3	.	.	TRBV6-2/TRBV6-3	TGTGCCAGCAGACCCCCCCGAAAGGGGGGATTCAGCACAGATACGCAGTATTTT	CASRPPRKGGFSTDTQYF
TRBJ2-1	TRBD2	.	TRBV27	TGTGCCAGCACACTAGCGGGAGGGAGCAATGAGCAGTTCTTC	CASTLAGGSNEQFF
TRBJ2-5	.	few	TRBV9	TGTGCCAGCAGCGTAGGCAGCGATGAGACCCAGTACTTC	CASSVGSDETQYF
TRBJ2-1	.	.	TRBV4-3	TGCGCCAGCAGCCAAGATGTCGGAAGACAGATAGAGTTC	CASSQDVGRQIEF
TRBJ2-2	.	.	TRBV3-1	TGTGCCAGCAGCAAAAGGGCGGGCGCGAACACCGGGGAGCTGTTTTTT	CASSKRAGANTGELFF
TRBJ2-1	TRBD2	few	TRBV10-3	TGTGCCATCAGTGGGACTAGCGACTCCTACAATGAGCAGTTCTTC	CAISGTSDSYNEQFF
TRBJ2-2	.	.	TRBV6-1	TGTGCCAGCAGGGCAGGGACGGAGGGGGAGCTGTTTTTT	CASRAGTEGELFF
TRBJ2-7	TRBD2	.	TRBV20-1	TGCAGTGCTAGAGATATTGCGGGGGACTCCTACGAGCAGTACTTC	CSARDIAGDSYEQYF
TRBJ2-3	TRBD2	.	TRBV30	TGTGCCTGGAGTCAGGTGACTAGCGGCACAGATACGCAGTATTTT	CAWSQVTSGTDTQYF
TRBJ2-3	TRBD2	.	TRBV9	TGTGCCAGCAGCCCCCCTTCGCGGGGGGAAACAGATACGCAGTATTTT	CASSPPSRGETDTQYF
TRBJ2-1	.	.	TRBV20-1	TGCAGTGCATCCAAGGGGCGGACTACCTACAATGAGCAGTTCTTC	CSASKGRTTYNEQFF
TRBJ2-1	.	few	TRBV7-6	TGTGCCAGCATGGGGGGGCCCTCAGGGAGCAATGAGCAGTTCTTC	CASMGGPSGSNEQFF
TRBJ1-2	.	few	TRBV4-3	TGCGCCAGCAGCCAAGATCGAAATGTGGTCGATGGCTACACCTTC	CASSQDRNVVDGYTF
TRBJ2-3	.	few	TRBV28	TGTGCCAGCAGTTTCGAAGTTCGGGTATCAACGGATACGCAGTATTTT	CASSFEVRVSTDTQYF
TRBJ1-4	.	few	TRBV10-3	TGTGCCATCAGTGAGTCGAAACTCGAACTGTTTTTT	CAISESKLELFF
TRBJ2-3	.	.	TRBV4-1	TGCGCCAGCAGCCAAGCCAGGGGCGGCCCAGATACGCAGTATTTT	CASSQARGGPDTQYF
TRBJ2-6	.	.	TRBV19	TGTGCCAGTATCCCAGACTCTGGGGCCAACGTCCTGACTTTC	CASIPDSGANVLTF
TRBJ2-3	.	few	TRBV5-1	TGCGCCAGCACAGATAGCACAGATACGCAGTATTTT	CASTDSTDTQYF
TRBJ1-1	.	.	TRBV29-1	TGCAGCGTCCAAACAGGGTGCACTGAAGCTTTCTTT	CSVQTGCTEAFF
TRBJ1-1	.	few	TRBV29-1	TGCAGCGACGGGACGGTACCCGCGAGGAACACTGAAGCTTTCTTT	CSDGTVPARNTEAFF
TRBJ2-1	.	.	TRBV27	TGTGCCAGCTTGAGTTCCAGAGGGAGCTCCTACAATGAGCAGTTCTTC	CASLSSRGSSYNEQFF
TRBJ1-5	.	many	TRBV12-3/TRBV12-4	TGTGCCAGCAGGATGAGAGGCGGACCAGCGGATTTTTATAGCAATCAGCCCCAGCATTTT	CASRMRGGPADFYSNQPQHF
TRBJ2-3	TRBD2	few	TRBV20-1	TGCAGTGCTAGCGGACTAGCTAGCACAGATACGCAGTATTTT	CSASGLASTDTQYF
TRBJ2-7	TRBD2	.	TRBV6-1	TGTGCCAGCAGCAAGACTAGCAGGAGGGCCGCCTACGAGCAGTACTTC	CASSKTSRRAAYEQYF
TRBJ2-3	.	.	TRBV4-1	TGCGCCAGCAGCCAAGATCAGGGGTTTGTGGGCACAGATACGCAGTATTTT	CASSQDQGFVGTDTQYF
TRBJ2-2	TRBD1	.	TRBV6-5	TGTGCCAGCAGTTACGAGGGGGCAGCCGGGGAGCTGTTTTTT	CASSYEGAAGELFF
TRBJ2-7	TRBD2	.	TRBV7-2	TGTGCCAGCAGCTTGATGTGGGCTAGCGGTAGCTACGAGCAGTACTTC	CASSLMWASGSYEQYF
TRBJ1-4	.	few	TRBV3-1	TGTGCCAGCAGCCAACAGGGGCCAACTAATGAAAAACTGTTTTTT	CASSQQGPTNEKLFF
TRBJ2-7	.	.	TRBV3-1	TGTGCCAGCAGCCCCCTACCAGAAAATTACGAGCAGTACTTC	CASSPLPENYEQYF